Listed below are T cell receptor beta chains from one sample, sequenced in a study of T cell changes during pregnancy in multiple sclerosis. Produced via immunoSEQ multiplex PCR; TCRdb's table is partial and in-frame only. This table has roughly 45,000 clones, roughly nine tenths appearing once. Sequenced material: peripheral blood, taken in the second trimester of pregnancy. These receptors all stem from a female donor in good health, enrolled as a control in a pregnancy study. The CDR3 runs from the conserved cysteine through the conserved F or W. D genes are given only for firm matches. Clone size is given for some rows only: seen once, a few or many times, or a class if the clone is expanded.

v_gene: TRBV30
j_gene: TRBJ2-1
d_gene: TRBD2
abundance: NA
CDR3aa: CAWSTGLAVNNEQFF
CDR3nt: TGTGCCTGGAGCACCGGACTAGCGGTAAACAATGAGCAGTTCTTC

v_gene: TRBV10-3
j_gene: TRBJ2-2
d_gene: TRBD2
abundance: NA
CDR3aa: CAISELPGLAGNTGELFF
CDR3nt: TGTGCCATCAGTGAGCTTCCGGGACTAGCGGGGAACACCGGGGAGCTGTTTTTT

v_gene: TRBV6-1
j_gene: TRBJ2-2
d_gene: TRBD1
abundance: NA
CDR3aa: CATSRDSNTGELFF
CDR3nt: TGTGCCACCTCCCGGGACAGCAACACCGGGGAGCTGTTTTTT

v_gene: TRBV5-6
j_gene: TRBJ2-7
d_gene: TRBD1
abundance: once
CDR3aa: CASSYRTGWTEEQYF
CDR3nt: TGTGCCAGCAGCTATCGGACAGGGTGGACCGAGGAGCAGTACTTC

v_gene: TRBV27
j_gene: TRBJ2-7
d_gene: NA
abundance: NA
CDR3aa: CASSSHYEQYF
CDR3nt: TGTGCCAGCAGTTCACACTACGAGCAGTACTTC

v_gene: TRBV19
j_gene: TRBJ2-2
d_gene: NA
abundance: NA
CDR3aa: CASSRVDGELFF
CDR3nt: TGTGCCAGTAGTCGGGTCGACGGGGAGCTGTTTTTT

v_gene: TRBV5-5
j_gene: TRBJ1-1
d_gene: NA
abundance: NA
CDR3aa: CASSPGVSGTEAFF
CDR3nt: TGTGCCAGCAGCCCGGGGGTTTCGGGCACTGAAGCTTTCTTT

v_gene: TRBV5-1
j_gene: TRBJ2-5
d_gene: NA
abundance: NA
CDR3aa: CASSPGTSQETQYF
CDR3nt: TGCGCCAGCAGCCCAGGGACTTCGCAAGAGACCCAGTACTTC

v_gene: TRBV4-3
j_gene: TRBJ1-1
d_gene: NA
abundance: once
CDR3aa: CASSQDQGTEAFF
CDR3nt: TGCGCCAGCAGCCAAGATCAGGGGACTGAAGCTTTCTTT

v_gene: TRBV13
j_gene: TRBJ2-7
d_gene: TRBD2
abundance: NA
CDR3aa: CASSSSGATYEQYF
CDR3nt: TGTGCCAGCAGCTCTAGCGGGGCCACCTACGAGCAGTACTTC

v_gene: TRBV5-1
j_gene: TRBJ1-6
d_gene: NA
abundance: NA
CDR3aa: CASSSGTNNSPLHF
CDR3nt: TGCGCCAGCAGTTCCGGGACAAATAATTCACCCCTCCACTTT

v_gene: TRBV13
j_gene: TRBJ2-5
d_gene: NA
abundance: NA
CDR3aa: CASSLALVEETQYF
CDR3nt: TGTGCCAGCAGCTTAGCCCTAGTTGAGGAGACCCAGTACTTC

v_gene: TRBV5-6
j_gene: TRBJ1-1
d_gene: TRBD1
abundance: NA
CDR3aa: CASSWGTGEAFF
CDR3nt: TGTGCCAGCAGTTGGGGGACAGGAGAAGCTTTCTTT

v_gene: TRBV27
j_gene: TRBJ2-3
d_gene: TRBD1
abundance: NA
CDR3aa: CASSLTPTGSDTQYF
CDR3nt: TGTGCCAGCAGTTTAACCCCGACAGGGTCAGATACGCAGTATTTT